This is a list of T cell receptor beta chains from one sample in a study of memory CD4+ T cells and cytomegalovirus serostatus. Here immunoSEQ multiplex PCR was the method, and the copy in TCRdb shows in-frame clones only, minus some. The sample consists of approximately 44,000 clones, about three quarters of them appearing once. The sequenced sample consisted of memory CD4+ T cells from blood. The receptors stem from an adult in good health and CMV-seronegative. Each CDR3 is given with its conserved first and last residue. A D gene is named only where the DNA matches it firmly. Size tells how often a clone was seen (once, few, many) or the class of an expanded clone, and some rows leave it out.

D gene: NA; J gene: TRBJ2-4; clone size: few; V gene: TRBV5-4; CDR3 protein: CASSLGRAENIQYF; CDR3 DNA: TGTGCCAGCAGCTTGGGAAGGGCGGAAAACATTCAGTACTTC
D gene: NA; J gene: TRBJ2-2; clone size: NA; V gene: TRBV5-4; CDR3 protein: CASSFGTGSPSNTGELFF; CDR3 DNA: TGTGCCAGCAGCTTTGGAACTGGGTCGCCATCGAACACCGGGGAGCTGTTTTTT
D gene: NA; J gene: TRBJ1-5; clone size: NA; V gene: TRBV11-2; CDR3 protein: CASSLDRGNPQPQHF; CDR3 DNA: TGTGCCAGCAGCTTAGATCGCGGCAACCCTCAGCCCCAGCATTTT
D gene: NA; J gene: TRBJ1-4; clone size: NA; V gene: TRBV5-8; CDR3 protein: CASRLPGTPTNEKLFF; CDR3 DNA: TGTGCCAGCAGACTCCCCGGGACACCAACTAATGAAAAACTGTTTTTT
D gene: NA; J gene: TRBJ1-4; clone size: NA; V gene: TRBV28; CDR3 protein: CASSTTEPPKLFF; CDR3 DNA: TGTGCCAGCAGCACGACAGAGCCACCCAAACTGTTTTTT
D gene: NA; J gene: TRBJ2-3; clone size: NA; V gene: TRBV13; CDR3 protein: CASSSKDTQYF; CDR3 DNA: TGTGCCAGCAGCTCCAAAGATACGCAGTATTTT
D gene: TRBD2; J gene: TRBJ2-7; clone size: NA; V gene: TRBV28; CDR3 protein: CASSSPGRASKGEQYF; CDR3 DNA: TGTGCCAGCAGCTCCCCCGGGAGGGCCAGTAAGGGCGAGCAGTACTTC
D gene: NA; J gene: TRBJ2-7; clone size: NA; V gene: TRBV7-2; CDR3 protein: CASSLVFSYEQYF; CDR3 DNA: TGTGCCAGCAGCTTAGTGTTCTCCTACGAGCAGTACTTC
D gene: NA; J gene: TRBJ2-1; clone size: NA; V gene: TRBV7-3; CDR3 protein: CASSLGDQPSNEQFF; CDR3 DNA: TGTGCCAGCAGCTTAGGGGACCAACCGTCTAATGAGCAGTTCTTC
D gene: NA; J gene: TRBJ2-6; clone size: few; V gene: TRBV5-6; CDR3 protein: CASSLGVSGANVLTF; CDR3 DNA: TGTGCCAGCAGCTTGGGGGTCTCTGGGGCCAACGTCCTGACTTTC
D gene: TRBD1; J gene: TRBJ2-1; clone size: NA; V gene: TRBV7-9; CDR3 protein: CASSPPGTGSNEQFF; CDR3 DNA: TGTGCCAGCAGCCCCCCCGGGACAGGGAGCAATGAGCAGTTCTTC
D gene: TRBD2; J gene: TRBJ2-5; clone size: once; V gene: TRBV28; CDR3 protein: CASSPAGGRSETQYF; CDR3 DNA: TGTGCCAGCAGCCCAGCCGGGGGGAGGTCAGAGACCCAGTACTTC
D gene: TRBD1; J gene: TRBJ1-2; clone size: NA; V gene: TRBV2; CDR3 protein: CASSYGQGNYGYTF; CDR3 DNA: TGTGCCAGCAGCTATGGACAGGGGAACTATGGCTACACCTTC
D gene: NA; J gene: TRBJ2-1; clone size: NA; V gene: TRBV7-8; CDR3 protein: CASRGEYEQFF; CDR3 DNA: TGTGCCAGCAGGGGCGAGTATGAGCAGTTCTTC
D gene: NA; J gene: TRBJ1-1; clone size: few; V gene: TRBV28; CDR3 protein: CASSLVGEAFF; CDR3 DNA: TGTGCCAGCAGTTTGGTCGGTGAAGCTTTCTTT
D gene: NA; J gene: TRBJ2-1; clone size: NA; V gene: TRBV5-4; CDR3 protein: CASSLGIGGESRQFF; CDR3 DNA: TGTGCCAGCAGCTTGGGAATAGGTGGGGAAAGCCGACAGTTCTTC
D gene: NA; J gene: TRBJ2-3; clone size: NA; V gene: TRBV15; CDR3 protein: CATSRDYRADTQYF; CDR3 DNA: TGTGCCACCAGCCGTGACTATCGCGCAGATACGCAGTATTTT
D gene: NA; J gene: TRBJ2-5; clone size: NA; V gene: TRBV11-2; CDR3 protein: CASSSPRRRGETQYF; CDR3 DNA: TGTGCCAGCAGCTCCCCGCGGAGGAGGGGCGAGACCCAGTACTTC
D gene: NA; J gene: TRBJ1-4; clone size: few; V gene: TRBV19; CDR3 protein: CASSARTFEGEKLFF; CDR3 DNA: TGTGCCAGTAGTGCAAGGACATTTGAAGGTGAAAAACTGTTTTTT
D gene: TRBD1; J gene: TRBJ2-1; clone size: few; V gene: TRBV27; CDR3 protein: CASIAGTGDPGTTYNEQFF; CDR3 DNA: TGTGCCAGCATCGCCGGGACAGGGGACCCCGGGACCACCTACAATGAGCAGTTCTTC
D gene: TRBD1; J gene: TRBJ2-7; clone size: NA; V gene: TRBV11-2; CDR3 protein: CASSFSQGDPYEQYF; CDR3 DNA: TGTGCCAGCAGCTTTTCGCAGGGGGATCCCTACGAGCAGTACTTC
D gene: TRBD2; J gene: TRBJ2-1; clone size: NA; V gene: TRBV6-9; CDR3 protein: CASSYHSRASGSNEQFF; CDR3 DNA: TGTGCCAGCAGTTACCATTCCCGGGCTAGCGGGAGCAATGAGCAGTTCTTC